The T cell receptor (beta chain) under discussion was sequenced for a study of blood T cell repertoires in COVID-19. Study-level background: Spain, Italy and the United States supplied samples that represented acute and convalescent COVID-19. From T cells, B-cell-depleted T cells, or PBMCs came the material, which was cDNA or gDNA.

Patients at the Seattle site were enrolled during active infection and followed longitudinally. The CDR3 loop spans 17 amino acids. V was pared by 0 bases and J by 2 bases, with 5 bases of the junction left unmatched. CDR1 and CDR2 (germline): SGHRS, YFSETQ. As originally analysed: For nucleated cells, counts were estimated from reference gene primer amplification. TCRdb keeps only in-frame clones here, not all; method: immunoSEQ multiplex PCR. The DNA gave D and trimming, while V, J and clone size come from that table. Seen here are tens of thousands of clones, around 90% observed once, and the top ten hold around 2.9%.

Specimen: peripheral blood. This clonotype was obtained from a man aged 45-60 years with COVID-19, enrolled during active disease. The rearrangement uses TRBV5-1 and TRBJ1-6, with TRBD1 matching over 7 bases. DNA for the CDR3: TGCGCCAGCAGCTTGGGACAGACAGGGCCCTATAATTCACCCCTCCACTTT. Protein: CASSLGQTGPYNSPLHF.